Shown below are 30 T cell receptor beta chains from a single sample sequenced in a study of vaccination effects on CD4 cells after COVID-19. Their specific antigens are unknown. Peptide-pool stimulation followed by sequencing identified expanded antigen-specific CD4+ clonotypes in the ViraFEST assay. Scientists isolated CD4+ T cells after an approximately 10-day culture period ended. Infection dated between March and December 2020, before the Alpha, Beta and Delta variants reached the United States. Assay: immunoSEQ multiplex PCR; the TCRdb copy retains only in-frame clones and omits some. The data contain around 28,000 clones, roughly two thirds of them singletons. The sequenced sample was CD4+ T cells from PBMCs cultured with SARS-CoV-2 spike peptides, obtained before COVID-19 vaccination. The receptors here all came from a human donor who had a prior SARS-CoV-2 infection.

CDR3 in DNA: TGTGCCATAAGGCTGACAGCCTGGAGGGAGACCCAGTACTTC. The encoded protein is CAIRLTAWRETQYF. The J gene is TRBJ2-5, the V gene TRBV6-5; D may be TRBD1 or TRBD2 (5 bases each). The germline V and J ends were trimmed by 10 bases and 5 bases, with 20 bases remaining between them. The germline V gene encodes CDR1 MNHEY and CDR2 SVGAGI. The CDR3 runs 14 residues.

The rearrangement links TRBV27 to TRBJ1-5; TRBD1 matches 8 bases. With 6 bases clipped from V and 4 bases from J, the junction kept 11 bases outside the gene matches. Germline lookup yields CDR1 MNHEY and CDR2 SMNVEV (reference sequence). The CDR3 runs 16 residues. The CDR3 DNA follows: TGTGCCAGCAGCCTACGGCGGACAGGGAGAAATCAGCCCCAGCATTTT. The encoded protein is CASSLRRTGRNQPQHF.

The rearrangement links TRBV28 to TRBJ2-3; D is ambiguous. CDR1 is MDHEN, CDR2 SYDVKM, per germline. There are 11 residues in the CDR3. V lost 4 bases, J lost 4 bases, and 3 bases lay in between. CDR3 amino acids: CASSYADTQYF. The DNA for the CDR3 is TGTGCCAGCAGTTATGCAGATACGCAGTATTTT.

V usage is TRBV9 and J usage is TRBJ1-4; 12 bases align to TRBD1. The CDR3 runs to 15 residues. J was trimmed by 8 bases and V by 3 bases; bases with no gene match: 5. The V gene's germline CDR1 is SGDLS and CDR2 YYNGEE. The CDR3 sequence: CASSAGQGAVEKLFF. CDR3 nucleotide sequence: TGTGCCAGCAGCGCGGGACAGGGGGCGGTGGAAAAACTGTTTTTT.

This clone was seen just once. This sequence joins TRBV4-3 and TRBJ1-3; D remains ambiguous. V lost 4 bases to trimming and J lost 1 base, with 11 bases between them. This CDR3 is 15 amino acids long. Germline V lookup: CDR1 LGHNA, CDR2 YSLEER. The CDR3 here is CASSRNGGSGNTIYF. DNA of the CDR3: TGCGCCAGCAGCCGAAACGGAGGGTCTGGAAACACCATATATTTT.

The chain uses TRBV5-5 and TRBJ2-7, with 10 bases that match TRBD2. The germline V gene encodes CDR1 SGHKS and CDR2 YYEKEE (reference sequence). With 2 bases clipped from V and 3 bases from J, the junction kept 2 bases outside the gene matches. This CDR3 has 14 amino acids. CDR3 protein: CASSFSGGHYEQYF. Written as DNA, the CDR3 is TGTGCCAGCAGCTTTAGCGGGGGGCACTACGAGCAGTACTTC. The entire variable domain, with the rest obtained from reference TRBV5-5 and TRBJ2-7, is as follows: DAGVTQSPTHLIKTRGQQVTLRCSPISGHKSVSWYQQVLGQGPQFIFQYYEKEERGRGNFPDRFSARQFPNYSSELNVNALLLGDSALYLCASSFSGGHYEQYFGPGTRLTVT.

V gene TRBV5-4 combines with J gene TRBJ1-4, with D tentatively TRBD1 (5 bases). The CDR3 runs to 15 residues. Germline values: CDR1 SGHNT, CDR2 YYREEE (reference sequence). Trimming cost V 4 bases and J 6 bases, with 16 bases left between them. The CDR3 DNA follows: TGTGCCAGCAGCCCGGACGTGGGGGGAGATGAAAAACTGTTTTTT. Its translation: CASSPDVGGDEKLFF.

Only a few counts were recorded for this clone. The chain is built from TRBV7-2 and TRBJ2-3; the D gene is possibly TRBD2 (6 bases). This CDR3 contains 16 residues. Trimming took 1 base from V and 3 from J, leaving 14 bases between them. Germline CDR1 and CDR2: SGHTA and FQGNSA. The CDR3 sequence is CASSLGIGRRTDTQYF. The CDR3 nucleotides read TGTGCCAGCAGCTTAGGTATCGGGAGACGGACAGATACGCAGTATTTT.

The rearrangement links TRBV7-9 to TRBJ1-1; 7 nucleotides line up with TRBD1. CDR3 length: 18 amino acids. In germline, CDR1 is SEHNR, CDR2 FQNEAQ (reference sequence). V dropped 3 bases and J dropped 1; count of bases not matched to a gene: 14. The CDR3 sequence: CASSFPLAGGLGNTEAFF. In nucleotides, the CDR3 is TGTGCCAGCAGCTTCCCCCTGGCAGGGGGGTTGGGGAACACTGAAGCTTTCTTT. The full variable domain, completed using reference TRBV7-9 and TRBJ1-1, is DTGVSQNPRHKITKRGQNVTFRCDPISEHNRLYWYRQTLGQGPEFLTYFQNEAQLEKSRLLSDRFSAERPKGSFSTLEIQRTEQGDSAMYLCASSFPLAGGLGNTEAFFGQGTRLTVV.

This CDR3 reads CASLGTGKGDQPQHF. Here the CDR3 DNA reads TGTGCCAGTCTCGGGACAGGGAAGGGAGATCAGCCCCAGCATTTT. The chain recombines TRBV19 with TRBJ1-5; 9 bases fit TRBD1. V shed 8 bases, J shed 5 bases, and the junction held 10 bases outside the gene matches. Looked up from germline, CDR1 is LNHDA and CDR2 is SQIVND (reference sequence). This CDR3 comprises 15 residues.

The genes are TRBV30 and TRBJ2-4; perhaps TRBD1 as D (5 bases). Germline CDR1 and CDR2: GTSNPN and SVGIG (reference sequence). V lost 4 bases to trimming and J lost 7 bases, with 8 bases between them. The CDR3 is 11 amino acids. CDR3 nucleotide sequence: TGTGCCTGGACCCAGGGTAACATTCAGTACTTC. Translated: CAWTQGNIQYF.

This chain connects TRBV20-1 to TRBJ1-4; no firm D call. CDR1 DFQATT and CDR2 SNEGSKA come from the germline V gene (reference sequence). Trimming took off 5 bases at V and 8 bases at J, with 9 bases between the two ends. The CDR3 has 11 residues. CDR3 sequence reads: CSASSWEKLFF. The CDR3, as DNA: TGCAGTGCTTCGAGTTGGGAAAAACTGTTTTTT.

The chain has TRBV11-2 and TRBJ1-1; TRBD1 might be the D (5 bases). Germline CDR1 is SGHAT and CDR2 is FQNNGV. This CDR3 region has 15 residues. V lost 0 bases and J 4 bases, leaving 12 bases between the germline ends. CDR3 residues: CASSLDWRQLTEAFF. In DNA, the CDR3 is TGTGCCAGCAGCTTAGATTGGCGACAGCTCACTGAAGCTTTCTTT.

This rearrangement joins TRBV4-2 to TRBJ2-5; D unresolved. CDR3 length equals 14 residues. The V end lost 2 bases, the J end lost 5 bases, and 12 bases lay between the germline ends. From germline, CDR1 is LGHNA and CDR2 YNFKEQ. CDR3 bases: TGTGCCAGCAGCCAATACCAGCTTGGGGAGACCCAGTACTTC. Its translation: CASSQYQLGETQYF.

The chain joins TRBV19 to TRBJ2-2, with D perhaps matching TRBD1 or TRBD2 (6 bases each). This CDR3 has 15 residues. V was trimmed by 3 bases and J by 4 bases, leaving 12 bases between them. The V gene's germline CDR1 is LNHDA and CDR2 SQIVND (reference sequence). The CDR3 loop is CASSISGAGTGELFF. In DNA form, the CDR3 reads TGTGCCAGTAGTATTTCGGGGGCTGGCACCGGGGAGCTGTTTTTT. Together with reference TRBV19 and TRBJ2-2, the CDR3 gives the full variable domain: DGGITQSPKYLFRKEGQNVTLSCEQNLNHDAMYWYRQDPGQGLRLIYYSQIVNDFQKGDIAEGYSVSREKKESFPLTVTSAQKNPTAFYLCASSISGAGTGELFFGEGSRLTVL.

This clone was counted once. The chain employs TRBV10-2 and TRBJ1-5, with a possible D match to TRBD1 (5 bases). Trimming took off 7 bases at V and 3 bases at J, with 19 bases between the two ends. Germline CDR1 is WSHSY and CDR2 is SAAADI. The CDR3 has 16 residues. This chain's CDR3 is CASKGIVQENNQPQHF. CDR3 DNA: TGCGCCAGCAAGGGGATTGTCCAGGAAAACAATCAGCCCCAGCATTTT.

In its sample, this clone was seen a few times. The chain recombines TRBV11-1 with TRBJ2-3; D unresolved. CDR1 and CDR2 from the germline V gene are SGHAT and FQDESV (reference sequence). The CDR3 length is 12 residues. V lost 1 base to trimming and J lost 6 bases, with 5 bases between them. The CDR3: CASSLVVDTQYF. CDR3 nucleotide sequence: TGTGCCAGCAGCTTAGTTGTGGATACGCAGTATTTT.

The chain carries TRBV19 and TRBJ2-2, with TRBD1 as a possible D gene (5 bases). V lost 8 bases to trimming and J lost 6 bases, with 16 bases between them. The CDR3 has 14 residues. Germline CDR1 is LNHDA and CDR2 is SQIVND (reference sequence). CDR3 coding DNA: TGTGCCAGTCTAAGGGGTAGGACCGCCGGGGAGCTGTTTTTT. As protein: CASLRGRTAGELFF. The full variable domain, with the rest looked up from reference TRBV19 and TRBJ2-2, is DGGITQSPKYLFRKEGQNVTLSCEQNLNHDAMYWYRQDPGQGLRLIYYSQIVNDFQKGDIAEGYSVSREKKESFPLTVTSAQKNPTAFYLCASLRGRTAGELFFGEGSRLTVL.

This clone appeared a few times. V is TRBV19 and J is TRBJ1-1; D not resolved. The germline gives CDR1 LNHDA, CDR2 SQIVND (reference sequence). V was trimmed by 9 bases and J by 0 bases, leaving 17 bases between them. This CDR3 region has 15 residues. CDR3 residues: CASSPSGIMNTEAFF. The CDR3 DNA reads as TGTGCCAGCTCCCCTTCCGGGATAATGAACACTGAAGCTTTCTTT.

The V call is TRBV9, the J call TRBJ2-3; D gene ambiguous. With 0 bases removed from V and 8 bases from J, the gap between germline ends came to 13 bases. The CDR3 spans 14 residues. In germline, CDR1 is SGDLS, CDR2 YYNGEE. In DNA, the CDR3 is TGTGCCAGCAGCGTAGATGGTAATATGGGTACGCAGTATTTT. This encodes CASSVDGNMGTQYF.

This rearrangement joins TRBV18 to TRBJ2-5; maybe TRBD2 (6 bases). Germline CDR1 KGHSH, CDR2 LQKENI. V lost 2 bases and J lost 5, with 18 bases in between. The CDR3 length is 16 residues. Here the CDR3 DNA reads TGTGCCAGCTCACCAAGTCCCCCCGTGGGGGGTGAGACCCAGTACTTC. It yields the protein CASSPSPPVGGETQYF.

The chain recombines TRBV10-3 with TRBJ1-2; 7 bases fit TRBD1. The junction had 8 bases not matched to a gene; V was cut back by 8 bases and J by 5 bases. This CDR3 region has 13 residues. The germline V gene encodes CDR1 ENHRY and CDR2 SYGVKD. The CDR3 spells CAIRQGGPYGYTF. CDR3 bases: TGTGCCATCCGACAGGGTGGCCCTTATGGCTACACCTTC.

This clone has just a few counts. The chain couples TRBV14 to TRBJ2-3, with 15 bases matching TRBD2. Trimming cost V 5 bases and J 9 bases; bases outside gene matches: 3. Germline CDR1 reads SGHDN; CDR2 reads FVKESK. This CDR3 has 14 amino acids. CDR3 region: CASSSGLAGGTQYF. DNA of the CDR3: TGTGCCAGCAGCTCGGGACTAGCGGGAGGAACGCAGTATTTT.

CDR3 region: CASSLGGLQETQYF. CDR3 sequence (DNA): TGTGCCAGCAGCCTCGGGGGACTCCAAGAGACCCAGTACTTC. This chain joins TRBV3-1 (or the pseudogene TRBV3-2) and TRBJ2-5; D may be TRBD2 (6 bases). The germline gives CDR1 LGHDT, CDR2 YNNKEL (reference sequence). This CDR3 contains 14 residues. The V gene lost 4 bases and the J gene lost 1 base, with 10 bases spanning the gap.

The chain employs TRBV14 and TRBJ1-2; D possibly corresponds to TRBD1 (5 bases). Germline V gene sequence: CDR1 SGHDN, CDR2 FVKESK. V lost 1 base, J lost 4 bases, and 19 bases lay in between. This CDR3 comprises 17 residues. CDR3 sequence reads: CASSQGAGQGSGYGYTF. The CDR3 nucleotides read TGTGCCAGCAGCCAAGGGGCTGGTCAGGGTTCGGGCTATGGCTACACCTTC.

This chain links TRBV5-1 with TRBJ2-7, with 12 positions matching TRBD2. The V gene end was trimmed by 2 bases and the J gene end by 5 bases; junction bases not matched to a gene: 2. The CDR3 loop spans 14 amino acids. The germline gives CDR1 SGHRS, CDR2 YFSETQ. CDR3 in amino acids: CASSFRLAGDEQYF. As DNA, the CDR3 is TGCGCCAGCAGCTTTCGACTAGCGGGAGACGAGCAGTACTTC.

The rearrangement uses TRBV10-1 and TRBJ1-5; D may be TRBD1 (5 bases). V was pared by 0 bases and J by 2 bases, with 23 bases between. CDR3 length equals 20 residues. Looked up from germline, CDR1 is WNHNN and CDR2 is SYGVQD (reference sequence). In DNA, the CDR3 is TGCGCCAGCAGTGAGTCTTGGGGGGGGGTTTCTGTTGTGCGCAATCAGCCCCAGCATTTT. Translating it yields CASSESWGGVSVVRNQPQHF.

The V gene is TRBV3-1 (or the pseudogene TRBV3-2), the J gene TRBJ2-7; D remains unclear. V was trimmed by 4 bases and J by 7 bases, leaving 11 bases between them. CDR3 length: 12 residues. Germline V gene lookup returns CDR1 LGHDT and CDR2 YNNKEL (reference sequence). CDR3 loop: CASSLTLWEQYF. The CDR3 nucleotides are TGTGCCAGCAGCCTGACGCTGTGGGAGCAGTACTTC.

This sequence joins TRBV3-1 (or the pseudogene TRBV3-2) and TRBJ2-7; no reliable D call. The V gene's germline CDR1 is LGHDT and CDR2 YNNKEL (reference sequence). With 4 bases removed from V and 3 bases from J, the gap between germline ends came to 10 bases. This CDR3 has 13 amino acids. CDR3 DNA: TGTGCCAGCAGCCGGTCGACGGGCTACGAGCAGTACTTC. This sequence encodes CASSRSTGYEQYF.

Here the CDR3 reads CASSLMGFDTGELFF. As DNA, the CDR3 is TGCGCCAGCAGCTTGATGGGTTTTGACACCGGGGAGCTGTTTTTT. The V gene is TRBV5-1, the J gene TRBJ2-2, with no clear D. Trimming took off 1 base at V and 3 bases at J, with 10 bases between the two ends. Germline V lookup: CDR1 SGHRS, CDR2 YFSETQ. The CDR3 covers 15 residues. Looking up the rest from reference TRBV5-1 and TRBJ2-2 gives the full variable domain: KAGVTQTPRYLIKTRGQQVTLSCSPISGHRSVSWYQQTPGQGLQFLFEYFSETQRNKGNFPGRFSGRQFSNSRSEMNVSTLELGDSALYLCASSLMGFDTGELFFGEGSRLTVL.